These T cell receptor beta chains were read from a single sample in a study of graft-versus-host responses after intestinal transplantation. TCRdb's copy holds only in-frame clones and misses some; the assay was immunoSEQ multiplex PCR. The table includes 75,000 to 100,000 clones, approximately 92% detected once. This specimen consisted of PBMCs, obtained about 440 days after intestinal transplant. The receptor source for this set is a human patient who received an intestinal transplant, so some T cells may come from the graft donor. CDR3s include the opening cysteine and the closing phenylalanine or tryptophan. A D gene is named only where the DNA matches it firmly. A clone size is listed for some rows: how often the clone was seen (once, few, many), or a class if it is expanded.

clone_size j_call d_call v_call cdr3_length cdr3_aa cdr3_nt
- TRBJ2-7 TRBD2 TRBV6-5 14 CASGISGISYEQYF TGTGCCTCCGGGATCAGCGGGATATCCTACGAGCAGTACTTC
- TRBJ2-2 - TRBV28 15 CASSLAPLNTGELFF TGTGCCAGCAGTTTAGCCCCCCTGAACACCGGGGAGCTGTTTTTT
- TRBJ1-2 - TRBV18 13 CASSPRSGDGYTF TGTGCCAGCTCACCACGATCGGGGGATGGCTACACCTTC
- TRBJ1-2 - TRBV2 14 CASSRDGVAYGYTF TGTGCCAGCAGTCGGGACGGAGTTGCGTATGGCTACACCTTC
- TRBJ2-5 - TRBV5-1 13 CASSIRVPETQYF TGCGCCAGCAGCATTAGGGTCCCCGAGACCCAGTACTTC
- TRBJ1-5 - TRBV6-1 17 CASSVVFIVARAQPQHF TGTGCCAGCAGTGTCGTTTTCATCGTCGCCAGGGCACAGCCCCAGCATTTT
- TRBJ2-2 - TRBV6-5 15 CASSYGGAGTGELFF TGTGCCAGCAGTTACGGGGGCGCGGGCACCGGGGAGCTGTTTTTT
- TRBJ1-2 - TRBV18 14 CASSPGQVPYGYTF TGTGCCAGCTCACCGGGACAAGTGCCTTATGGCTACACCTTC
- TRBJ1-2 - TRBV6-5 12 CASSEGFYGYTF TGTGCCAGCTCCGAGGGGTTCTATGGCTACACCTTC
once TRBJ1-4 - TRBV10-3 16 CATKTGRKGTHEKLFF TGTGCCACTAAGACAGGTCGGAAAGGTACGCATGAAAAACTGTTTTTT
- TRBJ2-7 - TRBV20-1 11 CSARGGAEQYF TGCAGTGCTAGAGGGGGGGCCGAGCAGTACTTC